This record looks at one T cell receptor (beta chain) sequence and its context. CDR3 length: 14 amino acids. With 5 bases clipped from V and 6 bases from J, the junction kept 8 bases outside the gene matches. CDR1 and CDR2 from the germline V gene are ENHRY and SYGVKD. The authors extracted RNA and reverse transcribed it into cDNA as the sequencing template. TCRdb's table, derived via immunoSEQ multiplex PCR, lists solely in-frame clones and lacks some. Seen here are some 210,000 clones, approximately 61% observed once, and the top ten hold around 0.46%. The sample comes from a study of CD8+ T cells in alopecia areata. About the research overall: Dosing spanned 6 to 18 months on tofacitinib, then 6 months off drug.

The sequence derives from a human donor with alopecia areata. The sequenced sample was CD4+ T cells sorted from blood, obtained at week 0. The V gene is TRBV10-3, the J gene TRBJ2-7; 9 bases line up with TRBD1. The CDR3 region is CAISQGQGMREQYF. Written as DNA, the CDR3 is TGTGCCATCAGTCAGGGACAGGGTATGCGCGAGCAGTACTTC.